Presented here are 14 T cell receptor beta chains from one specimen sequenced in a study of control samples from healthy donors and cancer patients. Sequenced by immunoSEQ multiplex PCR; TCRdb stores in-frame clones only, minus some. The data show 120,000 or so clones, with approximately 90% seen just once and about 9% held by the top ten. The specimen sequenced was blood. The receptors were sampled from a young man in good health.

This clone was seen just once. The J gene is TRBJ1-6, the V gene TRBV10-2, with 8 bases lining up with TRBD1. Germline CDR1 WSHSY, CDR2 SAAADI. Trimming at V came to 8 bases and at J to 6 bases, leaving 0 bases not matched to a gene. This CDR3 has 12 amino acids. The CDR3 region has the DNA TGCGCCAGCGGACAGGGTAATTCACCCCTCCACTTT. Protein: CASGQGNSPLHF.

CDR3 sequence: CATSATGEGDTQYF. The CDR3 DNA is TGTGCCACCAGTGCCACAGGTGAGGGAGATACGCAGTATTTT. V and J are TRBV24-1 and TRBJ2-3; D assignment may be TRBD1 or TRBD2 (5 bases each). CDR1 is KGHDR, CDR2 SFDVKD, per germline. V lost 5 bases and J 5 bases, leaving 13 bases between the germline ends. The CDR3 has 14 amino acids.

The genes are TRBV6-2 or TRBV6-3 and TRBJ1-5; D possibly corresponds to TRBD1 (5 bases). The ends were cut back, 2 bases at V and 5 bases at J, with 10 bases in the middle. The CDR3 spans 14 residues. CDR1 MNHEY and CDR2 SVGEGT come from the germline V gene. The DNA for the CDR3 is TGTGCCAGCAGTTACCTCGACAGCTATCAGCCCCAGCATTTT. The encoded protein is CASSYLDSYQPQHF.

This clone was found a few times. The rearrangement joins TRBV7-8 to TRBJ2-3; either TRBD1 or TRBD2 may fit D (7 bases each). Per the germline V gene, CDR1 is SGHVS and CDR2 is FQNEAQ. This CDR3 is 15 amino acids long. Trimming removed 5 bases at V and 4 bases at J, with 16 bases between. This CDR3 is CASSAGGGRSDTQYF. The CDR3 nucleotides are TGTGCCAGCAGCGCAGGGGGGGGGCGATCAGATACGCAGTATTTT.

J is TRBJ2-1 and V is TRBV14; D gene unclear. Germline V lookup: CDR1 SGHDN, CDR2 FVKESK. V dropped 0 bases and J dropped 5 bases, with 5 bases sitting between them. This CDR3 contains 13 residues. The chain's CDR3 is CASSQDLDNEQFF. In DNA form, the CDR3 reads TGTGCCAGCAGCCAAGATCTGGACAATGAGCAGTTCTTC.

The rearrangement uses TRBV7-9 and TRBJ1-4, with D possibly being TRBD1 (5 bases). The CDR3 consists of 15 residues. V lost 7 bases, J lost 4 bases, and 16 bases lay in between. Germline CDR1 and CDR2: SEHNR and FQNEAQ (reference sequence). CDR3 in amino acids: CASTKGWGVNEKLFF. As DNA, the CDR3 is TGTGCCAGCACCAAAGGGTGGGGGGTTAATGAAAAACTGTTTTTT.

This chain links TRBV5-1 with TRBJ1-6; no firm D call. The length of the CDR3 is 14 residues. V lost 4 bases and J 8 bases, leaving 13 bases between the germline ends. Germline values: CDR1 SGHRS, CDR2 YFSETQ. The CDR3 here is CASSPTTLDSPLHF. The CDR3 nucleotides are TGCGCCAGCAGCCCAACAACTCTTGATTCACCCCTCCACTTT. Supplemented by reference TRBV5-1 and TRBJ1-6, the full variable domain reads KAGVTQTPRYLIKTRGQQVTLSCSPISGHRSVSWYQQTPGQGLQFLFEYFSETQRNKGNFPGRFSGRQFSNSRSEMNVSTLELGDSALYLCASSPTTLDSPLHFGNGTRLTVT.

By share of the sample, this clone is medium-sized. The CDR3 loop reads CASSLEPGSNEKLFF. CDR3 in DNA: TGTGCCAGCAGCTTAGAACCCGGGTCTAATGAAAAACTGTTTTTT. This chain uses TRBV7-6 with TRBJ1-4; D is ambiguous. Germline V gene data show CDR1 as SGHVS and CDR2 as FNYEAQ. Trimming stripped 1 base from V and 3 bases from J, with 9 bases between. The CDR3 sequence is 15 residues long. Variable domain in full (rest from reference TRBV7-6 and TRBJ1-4): GAGVSQSPRYKVTKRGQDVALRCDPISGHVSLYWYRQALGQGPEFLTYFNYEAQQDKSGLPNDRFSAERPEGSISTLTIQRTEQRDSAMYRCASSLEPGSNEKLFFGSGTQLSVL.

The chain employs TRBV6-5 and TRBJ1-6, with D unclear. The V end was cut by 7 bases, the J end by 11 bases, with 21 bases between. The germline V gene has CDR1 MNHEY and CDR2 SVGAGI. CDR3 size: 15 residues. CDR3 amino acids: CASKPIMGNRPPLHF. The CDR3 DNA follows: TGTGCCAGCAAGCCGATTATGGGGAACCGGCCACCCCTCCACTTT.

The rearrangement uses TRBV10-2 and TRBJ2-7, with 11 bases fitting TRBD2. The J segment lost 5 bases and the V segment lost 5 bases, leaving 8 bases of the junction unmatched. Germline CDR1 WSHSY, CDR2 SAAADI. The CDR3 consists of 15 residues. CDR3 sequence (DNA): TGCGCCAGCAGTCCCTCACTAGCGGGGGAACACGAGCAGTACTTC. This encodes CASSPSLAGEHEQYF.

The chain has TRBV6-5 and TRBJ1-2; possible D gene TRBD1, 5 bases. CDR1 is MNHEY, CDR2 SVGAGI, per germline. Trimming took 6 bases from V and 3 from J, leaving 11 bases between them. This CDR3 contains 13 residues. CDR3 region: CASSSGADYGYTF. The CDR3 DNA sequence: TGTGCCAGCAGCAGCGGGGCAGACTATGGCTACACCTTC.

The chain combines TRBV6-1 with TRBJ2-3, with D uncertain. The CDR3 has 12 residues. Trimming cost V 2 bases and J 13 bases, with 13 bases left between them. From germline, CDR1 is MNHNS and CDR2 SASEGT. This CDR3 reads CASSEKGLSEYF. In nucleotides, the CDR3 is TGTGCCAGCAGTGAAAAGGGTCTTTCGGAGTATTTT.

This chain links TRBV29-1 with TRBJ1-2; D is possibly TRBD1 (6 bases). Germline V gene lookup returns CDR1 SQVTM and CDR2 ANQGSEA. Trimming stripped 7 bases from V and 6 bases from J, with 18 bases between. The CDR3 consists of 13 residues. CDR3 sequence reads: CSALGGRGDGYTF. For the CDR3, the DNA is TGCAGCGCCCTGGGGGGCAGAGGGGATGGCTACACCTTC.

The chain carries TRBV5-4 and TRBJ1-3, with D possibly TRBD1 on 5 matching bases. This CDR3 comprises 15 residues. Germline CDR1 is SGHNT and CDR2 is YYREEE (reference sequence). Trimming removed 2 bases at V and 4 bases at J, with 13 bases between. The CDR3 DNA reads TGTGCCAGCAGCTTACCTGGGGCAGCAGGAAACACCATATATTTT. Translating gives CASSLPGAAGNTIYF.